The 13 T cell receptor beta chains below come from one sample, sequenced in a study of control samples from healthy donors and cancer patients. TCRdb keeps only in-frame clones here, not all; method: immunoSEQ multiplex PCR. Among about 44,000 clones listed, roughly three quarters were seen once. The sequencing sample was made of formalin-fixed, paraffin-embedded tissue. These receptor sequences come from a male donor with melanoma.

V is TRBV7-9 and J is TRBJ2-7; tentative D call: TRBD2 (6 bases). Germline lookup yields CDR1 SEHNR and CDR2 FQNEAQ (reference sequence). V shed 1 base and J shed 3 bases, with 10 bases lying between them. The CDR3 is 14 residues long. CDR3 sequence (DNA): TGTGCCAGCAGCTTAGGACTAGAGGGCTACGAGCAGTACTTC. The encoded protein is CASSLGLEGYEQYF.

The J gene is TRBJ2-1, the V gene TRBV6-4; D remains unclear. Germline CDR1 reads MRHNA; CDR2 reads SNTAGT. The germline V and J ends were trimmed by 5 bases and 3 bases, with 2 bases remaining between them. This CDR3 has 11 residues. CDR3 in DNA: TGTGCCAGCAGTAACTACAATGAGCAGTTCTTC. This codes for CASSNYNEQFF.

This clone was recorded a few times. CDR3 DNA: TGTGCTAGTGGCCTTAGTGATGAGCAGTTCTTC. Its protein product is CASGLSDEQFF. The J gene is TRBJ2-1, the V gene TRBV12-5, with no clear D. Germline loops: CDR1 LGHNT, CDR2 FRNRAP. The CDR3 contains 11 residues. Trimming left V 6 bases short and J 8 bases short, with 8 bases between. Full variable domain (remainder filled in from reference TRBV12-5 and TRBJ2-1): DARVTQTPRHKVTEMGQEVTMRCQPILGHNTVFWYRQTMMQGLELLAYFRNRAPLDDSGMPKDRFSAEMPDATLATLKIQPSEPRDSAVYFCASGLSDEQFFGPGTRLTVL.

This clone was observed a single time. This chain connects TRBV3-1 (or the pseudogene TRBV3-2) to TRBJ1-2, with 7 bases matching TRBD1. The germline gives CDR1 LGHDT, CDR2 YNNKEL (reference sequence). The junction had 13 bases not matched to a gene; V was cut back by 0 bases and J by 6 bases. CDR3 length equals 17 residues. For the CDR3, the DNA is TGTGCCAGCAGCCAAGAACAGGGGCGGGGGTTACGTCATGGCTACACCTTC. Encoded protein: CASSQEQGRGLRHGYTF.

The CDR3 DNA reads as TGTGCCAGCAGCCCCTCTGTCTCGGGTACGCAGTATTTT. Translation: CASSPSVSGTQYF. The chain recombines TRBV3-1 (or the pseudogene TRBV3-2) with TRBJ2-3; D gene unclear. Between the trimmed V and J ends, which lost 4 bases and 8 bases, there was a span of 13 bases. Germline V gene lookup returns CDR1 LGHDT and CDR2 YNNKEL (reference sequence). CDR3 length equals 13 residues.

This clone was observed many times. The chain couples TRBV6-6 to TRBJ2-1; D remains ambiguous. Germline-derived CDR1 and CDR2 are MNHNY and SVGAGI (reference sequence). This CDR3 has 12 residues. The V and J ends lost 5 bases and 4 bases respectively, with 6 bases between them. The CDR3 DNA reads as TGTGCCAGCAGTGGGCCGTACAATGAGCAGTTCTTC. Its translation: CASSGPYNEQFF.

Comment on this clone: Other DNA sequences in the sample encode the same CDR3. The chain joins TRBV10-2 to TRBJ2-1, with 9 bases aligning to TRBD2. Trimming cost V 8 bases and J 9 bases; bases outside gene matches: 14. The CDR3 has 15 amino acids. Germline V gives CDR1 WSHSY, CDR2 SAAADI. CDR3 protein: CASRQGSGSVGEQFF. The CDR3 DNA is TGCGCCAGCCGACAGGGTAGCGGGAGCGTCGGTGAGCAGTTCTTC.

The chain joins TRBV13 to TRBJ1-6; possibly TRBD1 for D (6 bases). V was cut by 5 bases and J by 5 bases, with 10 bases left in between. Germline V lookup: CDR1 PRHDT, CDR2 FYEKMQ (reference sequence). The CDR3 covers 14 residues. CDR3 nucleotides: TGTGCCAGCAGCCTCTGGGACAATAATTCACCCCTCCACTTT. Its translation: CASSLWDNNSPLHF.

By share, this clone counts as medium-sized. The chain employs TRBV9 and TRBJ2-4, with 12 bases aligning to TRBD2. With V trimmed by 0 bases and J by 7 bases, 2 bases remained unmatched. The CDR3 length is 15 residues. Germline V lookup: CDR1 SGDLS, CDR2 YYNGEE. CDR3 sequence (DNA): TGTGCCAGCAGCGTAGACACTAGCGGGGGGAACATTCAGTACTTC. Its protein product is CASSVDTSGGNIQYF.

This clone was seen once. The chain is built from TRBV7-9 and TRBJ2-3; 11 bases align to TRBD2. Germline CDR1 SEHNR, CDR2 FQNEAQ (reference sequence). CDR3 length: 19 amino acids. The V gene end was trimmed by 7 bases and the J gene end by 5 bases; junction bases not matched to a gene: 20. Here the CDR3 reads CASTLSLAGGPHPGDTQYF. In nucleotides, the CDR3 is TGTGCCAGCACCCTCTCCCTAGCGGGAGGACCACACCCGGGAGATACGCAGTATTTT.

Only a few counts were recorded for this clone. This chain links TRBV2 with TRBJ2-1, with no clear D. Trimming left V 6 bases short and J 8 bases short, with 11 bases between. This CDR3 is 12 amino acids long. The germline V gene encodes CDR1 SNHLY and CDR2 FYNNEI. CDR3 bases: TGTGCCAGCAGCGGACCAGGCGATGAGCAGTTCTTC. The encoded protein is CASSGPGDEQFF.

The V and J genes are TRBV19 and TRBJ2-1; 8 nucleotides match TRBD1. Germline V CDR1 and CDR2: LNHDA, SQIVND (reference sequence). V was pared by 2 bases and J by 2 bases, with 2 bases of the junction left unmatched. CDR3 size: 15 residues. The CDR3 here is CASSIPGGPYNEQFF. Here the CDR3 DNA reads TGTGCCAGTAGTATACCAGGGGGCCCCTACAATGAGCAGTTCTTC.

This clone came up once. The V gene is TRBV28, the J gene TRBJ1-6; tentatively, D is TRBD1 (5 bases). Germline loops: CDR1 MDHEN, CDR2 SYDVKM. Trimming left V 3 bases short and J 1 base short, with 7 bases between. This CDR3 is 15 amino acids long. CDR3 region: CASSLGGSYNSPLHF. The CDR3 DNA reads as TGTGCCAGCAGTTTGGGGGGGTCCTATAATTCACCCCTCCACTTT. The variable domain in full, completed from reference TRBV28 and TRBJ1-6, reads DVKVTQSSRYLVKRTGEKVFLECVQDMDHENMFWYRQDPGLGLRLIYFSYDVKMKEKGDIPEGYSVSREKKERFSLILESASTNQTSMYLCASSLGGSYNSPLHFGNGTRLTVT.